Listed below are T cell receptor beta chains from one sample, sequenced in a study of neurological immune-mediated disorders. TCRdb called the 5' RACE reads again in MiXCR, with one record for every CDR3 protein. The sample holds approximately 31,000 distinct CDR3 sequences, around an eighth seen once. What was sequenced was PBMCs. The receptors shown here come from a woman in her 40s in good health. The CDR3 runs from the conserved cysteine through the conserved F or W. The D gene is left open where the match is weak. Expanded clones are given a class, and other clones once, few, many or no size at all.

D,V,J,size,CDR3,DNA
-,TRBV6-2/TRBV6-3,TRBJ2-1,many,CASSHPLNEQFF,TGTGCCAGCAGTCACCCCCTCAATGAGCAGTTCTTC
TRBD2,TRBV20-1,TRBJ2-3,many,CSARATGTSGGLGGQYF,TGCAGTGCTAGAGCTACCGGGACTAGCGGGGGGCTAGGGGGGCAGTATTTT
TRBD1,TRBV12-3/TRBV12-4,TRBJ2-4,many,CASGQGSAIQYF,TGTGCCAGCGGACAGGGGTCCGCTATTCAGTACTTC
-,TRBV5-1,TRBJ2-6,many,CASSFANGGANVLTF,TGCGCCAGCAGCTTTGCTAACGGGGGGGCCAACGTCCTGACTTTC
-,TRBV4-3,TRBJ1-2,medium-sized,CASSQGTNVNYGYTF,TGCGCCAGCAGCCAAGGGACAAACGTGAACTATGGCTACACCTTC
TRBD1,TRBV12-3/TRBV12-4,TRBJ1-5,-,CASSRDRAKQPQHF,TGTGCCAGCAGTCGGGACAGGGCCAAACAGCCCCAGCATTTT
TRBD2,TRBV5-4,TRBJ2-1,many,CASSLAPSGSLNEQFF,TGTGCCAGCAGCTTGGCTCCTAGCGGGAGTTTGAATGAGCAGTTCTTC
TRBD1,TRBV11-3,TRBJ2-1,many,CASSWTGSSEQFF,TGTGCCAGCAGCTGGACAGGGTCCAGTGAGCAGTTCTTC
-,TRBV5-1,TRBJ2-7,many,CASSTGWEQYF,TGCGCCAGCAGCACCGGGTGGGAGCAGTACTTC
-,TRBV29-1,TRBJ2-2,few,CSAEGSPVGTGELFF,TGCAGCGCCGAGGGGAGCCCTGTAGGCACCGGGGAGCTGTTTTTT
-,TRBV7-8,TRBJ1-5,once,CASSYPGRQTQHF,TGTGCCAGCAGCTACCCGGGGAGACAGACCCAGCATTTT
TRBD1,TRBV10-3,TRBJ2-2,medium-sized,CAISLGDRLNTGELFF,TGTGCCATCAGTCTTGGGGACAGGCTGAACACCGGGGAGCTGTTTTTT
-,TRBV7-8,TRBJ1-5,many,CASSLWDGNQPQHF,TGTGCCAGCAGCTTATGGGATGGCAATCAGCCCCAGCATTTT
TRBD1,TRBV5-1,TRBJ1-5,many,CASSKEGAPGQPQHF,TGCGCCAGCAGCAAGGAGGGGGCGCCGGGTCAGCCCCAGCATTTT
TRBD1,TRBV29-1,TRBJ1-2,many,CSVPGQTNYGYTF,TGCAGCGTCCCGGGACAGACTAACTATGGCTACACCTTC
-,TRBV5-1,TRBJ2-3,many,CASDGYTDTQYF,TGCGCCAGCGACGGGTACACAGATACGCAGTATTTT
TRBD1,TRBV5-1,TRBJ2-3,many,CASSVTGGISDTQYF,TGCGCCAGCAGCGTGACAGGGGGAATTTCAGATACGCAGTATTTT
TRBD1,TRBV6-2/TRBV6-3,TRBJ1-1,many,CASSYRGPNTEAFF,TGTGCCAGCAGTTACAGGGGGCCGAACACTGAAGCTTTCTTT
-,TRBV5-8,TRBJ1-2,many,CASSWGAGGASGYTF,TGTGCCAGCAGCTGGGGCGCGGGGGGCGCGAGTGGCTACACCTTC
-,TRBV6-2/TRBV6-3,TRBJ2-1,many,CASRVVDEQFF,TGTGCCAGCAGAGTCGTCGATGAGCAGTTCTTC
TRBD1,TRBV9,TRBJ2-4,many,CASSLWDSPGTKNIQYF,TGTGCCAGCAGCTTGTGGGACAGTCCGGGGACCAAAAACATTCAGTACTTC
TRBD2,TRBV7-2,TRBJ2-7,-,CASSPGGALFYEQYF,TGTGCCAGCAGCCCCGGGGGGGCCCTGTTCTACGAGCAGTACTTC
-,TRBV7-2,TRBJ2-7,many,CASSSLGTSYEQYF,TGTGCCAGCAGCAGCCTAGGGACCTCCTACGAGCAGTACTTC
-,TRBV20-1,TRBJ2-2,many,CSASGTNTGELFF,TGCAGTGCTAGCGGGACTAACACCGGGGAGCTGTTTTTT
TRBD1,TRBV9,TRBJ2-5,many,CASTETVGTGETQYF,TGTGCCAGCACCGAAACGGTCGGGACAGGAGAGACCCAGTACTTC
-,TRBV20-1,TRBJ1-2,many,CSASLGNYGYTF,TGCAGTGCTAGTCTGGGAAACTATGGCTACACCTTC
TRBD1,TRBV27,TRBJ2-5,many,CASSDWGQPFETQYF,TGTGCCAGCAGTGACTGGGGACAGCCATTTGAGACCCAGTACTTC
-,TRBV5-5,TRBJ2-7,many,CASSWGEGVARGEQYF,TGTGCCAGCAGCTGGGGGGAAGGTGTAGCCAGAGGGGAGCAGTACTTC
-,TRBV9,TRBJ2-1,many,CASSVGVGSSYNEQFF,TGTGCCAGCAGCGTAGGGGTCGGGAGCTCCTACAATGAGCAGTTCTTC
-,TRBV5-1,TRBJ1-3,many,CASSRTSTGSSGNTIYF,TGCGCCAGCAGCCGTACCTCAACAGGGAGCTCTGGAAACACCATATATTTT
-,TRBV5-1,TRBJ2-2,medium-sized,CASTLGGDYTGELFF,TGCGCCAGCACCCTGGGCGGGGACTACACCGGGGAGCTGTTTTTT
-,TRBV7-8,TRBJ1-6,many,CASSLGRNSPLHF,TGTGCCAGCAGCTTAGGTCGGAATTCACCCCTCCACTTT
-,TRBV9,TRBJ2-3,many,CASSEEQRTDTQYF,TGTGCCAGCAGCGAAGAACAGCGCACAGATACGCAGTATTTT
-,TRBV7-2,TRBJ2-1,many,CASSHGGEQFF,TGTGCCAGCAGCCACGGGGGTGAGCAGTTCTTC
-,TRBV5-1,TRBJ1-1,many,CASSLSPGADTEAFF,TGCGCCAGCAGCCTTTCTCCAGGGGCGGACACTGAAGCTTTCTTT
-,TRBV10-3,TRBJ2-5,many,CAISVEVGETQYF,TGTGCCATCAGTGTGGAGGTTGGCGAGACCCAGTACTTC
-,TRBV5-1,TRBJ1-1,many,CASSQDGLNTEAFF,TGCGCCAGCAGCCAGGACGGTTTGAACACTGAAGCTTTCTTT
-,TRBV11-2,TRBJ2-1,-,CASTPGGSYNEQFF,TGTGCCAGTACTCCCGGAGGATCCTACAATGAGCAGTTCTTC
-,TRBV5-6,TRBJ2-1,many,CASSSDNEQFF,TGTGCCAGCAGCTCCGACAATGAGCAGTTCTTC
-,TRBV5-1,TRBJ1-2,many,CASSFGTNYGYTF,TGCGCCAGCAGCTTCGGTACCAACTATGGCTACACCTTC
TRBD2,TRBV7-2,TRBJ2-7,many,CASSLGLAGGSYEQYF,TGTGCCAGCAGCTTAGGACTAGCGGGGGGAAGCTACGAGCAGTACTTC
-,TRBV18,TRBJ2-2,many,CASSPNPPGNTGELFF,TGTGCCAGCTCACCGAATCCCCCCGGGAACACCGGGGAGCTGTTTTTT
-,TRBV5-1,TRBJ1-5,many,CASSADSNQPQHF,TGCGCCAGCAGCGCCGATAGCAATCAGCCCCAGCATTTT
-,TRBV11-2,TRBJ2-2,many,CASSAGSGDTGELFF,TGTGCCAGCAGCGCTGGGTCCGGAGACACCGGGGAGCTGTTTTTT
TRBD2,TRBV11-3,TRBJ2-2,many,CASSPTSGRAMELFF,TGTGCCAGCAGCCCGACTAGCGGGAGGGCGATGGAGCTGTTTTTT
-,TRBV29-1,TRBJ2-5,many,CSVGRGKQETQYF,TGCAGCGTTGGGCGGGGCAAACAAGAGACCCAGTACTTC
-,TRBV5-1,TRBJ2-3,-,CASSPERGTDTQYF,TGCGCCAGCAGCCCAGAACGGGGGACAGATACGCAGTATTTT
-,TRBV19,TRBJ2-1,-,CASSIGTLNEQFF,TGTGCCAGTAGTATAGGCACCCTAAATGAGCAGTTCTTC
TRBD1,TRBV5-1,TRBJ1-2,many,CASSSLGQGAAGYTF,TGCGCCAGCAGCTCCCTCGGACAGGGAGCTGCTGGCTACACCTTC
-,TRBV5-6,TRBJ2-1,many,CASSLDQGSYNEQFF,TGTGCCAGCAGCTTGGATCAGGGGTCCTACAATGAGCAGTTCTTC
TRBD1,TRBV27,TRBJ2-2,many,CASSPGTGFGTGELFF,TGTGCCAGCAGCCCCGGGACAGGGTTTGGCACCGGGGAGCTGTTTTTT
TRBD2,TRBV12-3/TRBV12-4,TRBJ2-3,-,CARSLGLAGGPQYTDTQYF,TGTGCCAGAAGTTTAGGTCTAGCGGGTGGTCCGCAGTACACAGATACGCAGTATTTT
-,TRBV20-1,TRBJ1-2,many,CSARDRSSANYGYTF,TGCAGTGCTAGAGATCGGTCCTCAGCTAACTATGGCTACACCTTC
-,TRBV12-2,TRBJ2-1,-,CASRLGSRSQRNKDNEQFF,TGTGCAAGTCGCTTAGGGAGCCGGTCCCAGCGTAATAAAGACAATGAGCAGTTCTTC
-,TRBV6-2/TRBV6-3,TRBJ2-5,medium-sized,CASSYSRDQTQYF,TGTGCCAGCAGTTACTCGAGAGACCAGACCCAGTACTTC
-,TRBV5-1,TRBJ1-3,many,CASSTTDSGNTIYF,TGCGCCAGCAGCACGACAGATTCTGGAAACACCATATATTTT
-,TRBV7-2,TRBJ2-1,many,CASSRGEGPNNEQFF,TGTGCCAGCAGCCGAGGCGAGGGTCCGAACAATGAGCAGTTCTTC
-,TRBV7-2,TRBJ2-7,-,CASSGWVEASYEQYF,TGTGCCAGCAGTGGCTGGGTGGAGGCGAGCTACGAGCAGTACTTC
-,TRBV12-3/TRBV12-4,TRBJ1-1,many,CASSLDGPEAFF,TGTGCCAGCAGTTTAGATGGTCCTGAAGCTTTCTTT
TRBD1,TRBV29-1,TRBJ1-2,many,CSVRGTVRINYGYTF,TGCAGCGTTCGCGGGACAGTCCGAATTAACTATGGCTACACCTTC